This entry is about one TCR beta chain. Other DNA sequences in the same sample also yield this CDR3. The data belong to a study of control samples from healthy donors and cancer patients. Assay: immunoSEQ multiplex PCR; the TCRdb copy retains only in-frame clones and omits some. The data show roughly 160,000 clones, nearly 96% seen once. The junction had 10 bases not matched to a gene; V was cut back by 4 bases and J by 5 bases. The germline CDR1 and CDR2 sequences are MNHNS and SASEGT. The CDR3 covers 17 residues. The chain has TRBV6-1 and TRBJ2-2, with 10 positions matching TRBD2. The sequenced material came from blood. This sequence was found in a woman aged 25 to 45 in good health. The CDR3 nucleotides read TGTGCCAGCAGTGCAGCGGGAGGGGGGCTAAGAACCGGGGAGCTGTTTTTT. This encodes CASSAAGGGLRTGELFF.